These 26 T cell receptor beta chains share one sample of origin, sequenced in a study of Ad26.COV2.S vaccination and SARS-CoV-2 variants. Treatment described: roughly 19 received Ad26.COV2.S at low or high dose, single or two shots; roughly five received placebo; per-sample allocation not given. Specimens were obtained on day 63 following the first vaccine or placebo injection. Produced via immunoSEQ multiplex PCR; TCRdb's table is partial and in-frame only. This table holds fewer than 400,000 clones, 70% to 90% found once. The sample consisted of peripheral blood, taken in a trial of Ad26.COV2.S vaccine versus placebo. The origin of the receptors is a person between 18 and 65 years old who received the Ad26.COV2.S COVID-19 vaccine or a placebo.

In its sample, this clone was seen once. The genes are TRBV7-8 and TRBJ2-3; 10 bases align to TRBD2. CDR1 SGHVS and CDR2 FQNEAQ come from the germline V gene. This CDR3 comprises 16 residues. With V trimmed by 7 bases and J by 4 bases, 11 bases remained unmatched. The CDR3 nucleotides read TGTGCCAGCATACAGCGGGGGGGAGATGAGGCAGATACGCAGTATTTT. Amino acid sequence: CASIQRGGDEADTQYF.

This rearrangement joins TRBV6-2 or TRBV6-3 to TRBJ2-7; D might be TRBD1 (6 bases). The length of the CDR3 is 13 residues. CDR1 MNHEY and CDR2 SVGEGT come from the germline V gene. Trimming cost V 6 bases and J 3 bases, with 12 bases left between them. The chain's CDR3 is CASSLSRGYEQYF. In DNA form, the CDR3 reads TGTGCCAGCAGCCTTTCCAGGGGCTACGAGCAGTACTTC.

The chain links TRBV6-5 to TRBJ2-3; D gene unclear. Trimming took off 6 bases at V and 3 bases at J, with 10 bases between the two ends. CDR3 length: 13 amino acids. In germline, CDR1 is MNHEY, CDR2 SVGAGI. In nucleotides, the CDR3 is TGTGCCAGCAGAGGACCGGAAACAGATACGCAGTATTTT. This gives the protein CASRGPETDTQYF.

V usage is TRBV5-1 and J usage is TRBJ1-5; 7 nucleotides line up with TRBD1. V shed 0 bases, J shed 3 bases, and the junction held 3 bases outside the gene matches. Germline CDR1 is SGHRS and CDR2 is YFSETQ. The CDR3 loop spans 15 amino acids. The CDR3 DNA follows: TGCGCCAGCAGCTTGGGAACAGGGGACAATCAGCCCCAGCATTTT. Translation gives CASSLGTGDNQPQHF.

The CDR3 loop is CATNLQGTNTGELFF. The CDR3 DNA follows: TGTGCCACCAACCTACAGGGGACGAACACCGGGGAGCTGTTTTTT. This sequence joins TRBV6-5 and TRBJ2-2; 7 nucleotides agree with TRBD1. Germline V gives CDR1 MNHEY, CDR2 SVGAGI. This CDR3 spans 15 amino acids. V dropped 10 bases and J dropped 0; count of bases not matched to a gene: 8.

The rearrangement links TRBV10-2 to TRBJ2-3; D is unresolved. This CDR3 spans 13 amino acids. Germline lookup yields CDR1 WSHSY and CDR2 SAAADI. V lost 5 bases to trimming and J lost 2 bases, with 8 bases between them. DNA for the CDR3: TGCGCCAGCAGTCCGACCTACACAGATACGCAGTATTTT. The encoded protein is CASSPTYTDTQYF.

The V and J genes are TRBV5-1 and TRBJ2-1, with 14 bases lining up with TRBD2. J was trimmed by 5 bases and V by 5 bases; bases with no gene match: 0. The CDR3 runs 14 residues. CDR1 and CDR2 from the germline V gene are SGHRS and YFSETQ. CDR3 DNA: TGCGCCAGCAGGGGACTAGCGGGGGACAATGAGCAGTTCTTC. It yields the protein CASRGLAGDNEQFF.

The chain carries TRBV29-1 and TRBJ1-1; possible D gene TRBD1, 5 bases. The CDR3 is made up of 14 amino acids. Trimming took 3 bases from V and 2 from J, leaving 13 bases between them. Germline CDR1 SQVTM, CDR2 ANQGSEA. CDR3 DNA: TGCAGCGTTGACGTTGGGGGGGAAAACACTGAAGCTTTCTTT. Amino acids: CSVDVGGENTEAFF.

The chain links TRBV7-2 to TRBJ2-7, with TRBD1 matching 7 bases. V lost 5 bases and J lost 2; bases outside the gene matches: 6. Germline values: CDR1 SGHTA, CDR2 FQGNSA. CDR3 length: 14 residues. The CDR3 loop reads CASSVGGLAYEQYF. As DNA, the CDR3 is TGTGCCAGCAGCGTAGGGGGCTTGGCCTACGAGCAGTACTTC.

This clone came up a few times. V gene TRBV27 combines with J gene TRBJ1-6, with 11 bases matching TRBD1. The germline V gene has CDR1 MNHEY and CDR2 SMNVEV (reference sequence). The CDR3 extends over 14 amino acids. Trimming at V came to 6 bases and at J to 7 bases, leaving 2 bases not matched to a gene. The CDR3 region has the DNA TGTGCCAGCAGAGGACAGGGGGCAAATTCACCCCTCCACTTT. Translated: CASRGQGANSPLHF.

As DNA, the CDR3 is TGTGCCAGCAGTTACGAAGGGACAGGCTCCTACGAGCAGTACTTC. Residues: CASSYEGTGSYEQYF. This sequence joins TRBV6-6 and TRBJ2-7, with 8 bases matching TRBD1. Germline V gives CDR1 MNHNY, CDR2 SVGAGI (reference sequence). V lost 2 bases and J lost 0; bases outside the gene matches: 3. This CDR3 spans 15 amino acids.

This clone was seen a single time. CDR3 DNA sequence: TGCGCCAGCAGCCAAGGAAACAGGGAAGAGACCCAGTACTTC. Translated: CASSQGNREETQYF. The V gene is TRBV4-1, the J gene TRBJ2-5, with D perhaps TRBD1 (6 bases). The CDR3 runs 14 residues. Germline lookup yields CDR1 MGHRA and CDR2 YSYEKL. The V gene lost 1 base and the J gene lost 3 bases, with 9 bases spanning the gap.

V and J are TRBV3-1 (or the pseudogene TRBV3-2) and TRBJ2-1; D gene ambiguous. The germline V gene encodes CDR1 LGHDT and CDR2 YNNKEL (reference sequence). The CDR3 spans 16 residues. V was pared by 1 base and J by 8 bases, with 18 bases between. The CDR3 protein is CASSQVQAWVLDEQFF. The CDR3 nucleotides are TGTGCCAGCAGCCAAGTCCAAGCTTGGGTCTTAGATGAGCAGTTCTTC.

This clone appeared a single time. CDR3 protein: CASRPTSFGEKLFF. As DNA, the CDR3 is TGTGCCAGCAGGCCGACATCTTTCGGTGAAAAACTGTTTTTT. V and J are TRBV2 and TRBJ1-4; D not certain. Germline CDR1 is SNHLY and CDR2 is FYNNEI. The CDR3 runs 14 residues. V was pared by 6 bases and J by 7 bases, with 15 bases between.

A single count supports this clone. The J gene is TRBJ2-7, the V gene TRBV29-1; D gene unclear. The CDR3 runs 13 residues. The V end was cut by 5 bases, the J end by 0 bases, with 11 bases between. CDR1 is SQVTM and CDR2 is ANQGSEA in the germline V gene. Here the CDR3 reads CSVQDASSYEQYF. In nucleotides, the CDR3 is TGCAGCGTTCAGGACGCTAGCTCCTACGAGCAGTACTTC.

The chain combines TRBV18 with TRBJ2-5; D ambiguous. The V gene's germline CDR1 is KGHSH and CDR2 LQKENI. The CDR3 sequence is 13 residues long. Trimming pared 3 bases from V and 1 base from J, leaving 6 bases between. CDR3 region: CASSPLSQETQYF. CDR3 DNA sequence: TGTGCCAGCTCACCTTTATCCCAAGAGACCCAGTACTTC.

The V call is TRBV18, the J call TRBJ1-3; D gene unclear. CDR3 length equals 15 residues. CDR1 is KGHSH, CDR2 LQKENI, per germline. V dropped 5 bases and J dropped 2 bases, with 13 bases sitting between them. CDR3: CASSTGGSTGNTIYF. CDR3 in DNA: TGTGCCAGCTCAACGGGAGGGTCCACTGGAAACACCATATATTTT. The variable domain in full, completed from reference TRBV18 and TRBJ1-3, reads NAGVMQNPRHLVRRRGQEARLRCSPMKGHSHVYWYRQLPEEGLKFMVYLQKENIIDESGMPKERFSAEFPKEGPSILRIQQVVRGDSAAYFCASSTGGSTGNTIYFGEGSWLTVV.

CDR3 in amino acids: CASSPGQIEKLFF. The CDR3 DNA follows: TGTGCCAGCTCACCGGGGCAGATTGAAAAACTGTTTTTT. The rearrangement uses TRBV18 and TRBJ1-4; D perhaps matches TRBD1 (5 bases). The germline gives CDR1 KGHSH, CDR2 LQKENI. V was pared by 3 bases and J by 7 bases, with 9 bases between. This CDR3 region has 13 residues.

The J gene is TRBJ1-1, the V gene TRBV18; D remains ambiguous. The germline V and J ends were trimmed by 3 bases and 1 base, with 9 bases remaining between them. Germline V lookup: CDR1 KGHSH, CDR2 LQKENI. The CDR3 length is 14 residues. CDR3 in DNA: TGTGCCAGCTCACCTCCAACAGCGAACACTGAAGCTTTCTTT. Translated, it gives CASSPPTANTEAFF.

This clone was counted once. J is TRBJ1-1 and V is TRBV10-2; 9 nucleotides agree with TRBD1. This CDR3 has 16 residues. Germline V gene sequence: CDR1 WSHSY, CDR2 SAAADI. V dropped 5 bases and J dropped 3; count of bases not matched to a gene: 10. In nucleotides, the CDR3 is TGCGCCAGCAGTAACCCCGGGACAGGGAAGTACACTGAAGCTTTCTTT. This encodes CASSNPGTGKYTEAFF.

V is TRBV3-1 (or the pseudogene TRBV3-2) and J is TRBJ2-5; D possibly corresponds to TRBD1 (6 bases). The CDR3 runs 15 residues. From germline, CDR1 is LGHDT and CDR2 YNNKEL (reference sequence). Trimming took 1 base from V and 1 from J, leaving 10 bases between them. The CDR3 region has the DNA TGTGCCAGCAGCCAAGCGGCAGGGGCCCAAGAGACCCAGTACTTC. This translates into CASSQAAGAQETQYF.

The chain recombines TRBV9 with TRBJ2-1, with TRBD2 matching over 14 bases. Germline V gene sequence: CDR1 SGDLS, CDR2 YYNGEE. Trimming took 4 bases from V and 7 from J; bases not matched to a gene: 7. The CDR3 is made up of 16 amino acids. DNA for the CDR3: TGTGCCAGCAGCTCCGGGACTAGCGGGGGTTGGAATGAGCAGTTCTTC. It translates to CASSSGTSGGWNEQFF.

This clone appeared once. The chain employs TRBV19 and TRBJ2-3; perhaps TRBD1 as D (5 bases). This CDR3 region has 13 residues. V was shortened by 9 bases and J by 5 bases, with 15 bases between the two germline ends. The germline V gene encodes CDR1 LNHDA and CDR2 SQIVND (reference sequence). The CDR3 DNA is TGTGCCAGGCCCAGGGCTGCGGAAGATACGCAGTATTTT. Translating gives CARPRAAEDTQYF.

This clone was detected only a few times. In DNA form, the CDR3 reads TGTGCCAGCAGAAAAGGGACGGCAATACCGAACACTGAAGCTTTCTTT. Amino acid sequence: CASRKGTAIPNTEAFF. The J gene is TRBJ1-1, the V gene TRBV27; D is possibly TRBD1 (5 bases). The germline V gene encodes CDR1 MNHEY and CDR2 SMNVEV (reference sequence). This CDR3 contains 16 residues. V gave up 6 bases and J gave up 1 base, with 18 bases separating them.

The chain combines TRBV4-1 with TRBJ2-2, with D maybe TRBD1 (6 bases). CDR1 is MGHRA, CDR2 YSYEKL, per germline. The V gene lost 6 bases and the J gene lost 0 bases, with 17 bases spanning the gap. This CDR3 region has 17 residues. This CDR3 is CASRAGYRAPNTGELFF. The CDR3 DNA reads TGCGCCAGCAGGGCGGGCTACAGGGCCCCGAACACCGGGGAGCTGTTTTTT.

The chain is built from TRBV19 and TRBJ1-2; no reliable D call. V gave up 4 bases and J gave up 3 bases, with 12 bases separating them. The length of the CDR3 is 14 residues. Per germline, CDR1 LNHDA and CDR2 SQIVND (reference sequence). The CDR3 bases are TGTGCCAGTAGTAACACGGTGGCGGACTATGGCTACACCTTC. It encodes CASSNTVADYGYTF.